A single sample is the source of the 13 T cell receptor beta chains below, sequenced in a study of blood T cell repertoires in COVID-19. The assay was immunoSEQ multiplex PCR, and TCRdb's table has in-frame clones only and misses some. The profile shows 250,000 to 300,000 clones, around 89% of them singletons. The sample consisted of PBMCs or T cells enriched from blood (not recorded which). These receptor sequences come from a woman in her sixties or seventies in a cohort exposed to, infected with or recovered from COVID-19 (not recorded which).

The chain links TRBV19 to TRBJ2-2; D not certain. There are 13 residues in the CDR3. Germline lookup yields CDR1 LNHDA and CDR2 SQIVND (reference sequence). V lost 7 bases to trimming and J lost 6 bases, with 12 bases between them. The CDR3 bases are TGTGCCAGTAATGGCCCTGGCCCCGGGGAGCTGTTTTTT. Protein sequence: CASNGPGPGELFF.

The chain couples TRBV28 to TRBJ1-1, with a possible D match to TRBD1 (6 bases). V lost 4 bases and J lost 1, with 13 bases in between. Germline V gene data show CDR1 as MDHEN and CDR2 as SYDVKM. The CDR3 is 15 amino acids. The CDR3 DNA is TGTGCCAGCAGTTGGACGCAACAGGGGAACACTGAAGCTTTCTTT. Protein: CASSWTQQGNTEAFF.

J is TRBJ2-5 and V is TRBV4-2; 7 nucleotides align to TRBD2. This CDR3 region has 15 residues. Unmatched junction bases numbered 6, after V lost 1 base and J lost 4 bases. Germline assignment: CDR1 LGHNA and CDR2 YNFKEQ. The CDR3 loop reads CASSQAPGGRETQYF. The CDR3 DNA sequence: TGTGCCAGCAGCCAAGCCCCGGGAGGTCGAGAGACCCAGTACTTC.

This clone was observed a single time. The chain recombines TRBV28 with TRBJ1-6; no definite D call. The V and J ends lost 9 bases and 7 bases respectively, with 10 bases between them. Looked up from germline, CDR1 is MDHEN and CDR2 is SYDVKM. The CDR3 extends over 12 amino acids. The CDR3 sequence: CASDSGNSPLHF. CDR3 DNA sequence: TGTGCCAGTGATTCAGGAAATTCACCCCTCCACTTT.

This sequence joins TRBV11-2 and TRBJ2-1, with TRBD2 matching over 12 bases. Germline CDR1 and CDR2: SGHAT and FQNNGV. Unmatched junction bases numbered 10, after V lost 5 bases and J lost 8 bases. CDR3 size: 16 residues. The DNA of the CDR3 is TGTGCCAGCAGCCACCCGACTAGCGGGAGATCCGATGAGCAGTTCTTC. It translates to CASSHPTSGRSDEQFF. The full variable domain, with the rest looked up from reference TRBV11-2 and TRBJ2-1, is EAGVAQSPRYKIIEKRQSVAFWCNPISGHATLYWYQQILGQGPKLLIQFQNNGVVDDSQLPKDRFSAERLKGVDSTLKIQPAKLEDSAVYLCASSHPTSGRSDEQFFGPGTRLTVL.

V gene TRBV5-4 combines with J gene TRBJ1-1, with D possibly matching TRBD1 (6 bases). In germline, CDR1 is SGHNT, CDR2 YYREEE (reference sequence). Trimming removed 4 bases at V and 1 base at J, with 11 bases between. The CDR3 contains 14 residues. The CDR3 DNA is TGTGCCAGCAGCACCGCGGACAGGAACACTGAAGCTTTCTTT. It specifies CASSTADRNTEAFF.

Only a few counts were recorded for this clone. The chain employs TRBV27 and TRBJ2-2; 10 nucleotides match TRBD2. From germline, CDR1 is MNHEY and CDR2 SMNVEV (reference sequence). The CDR3 consists of 17 residues. The junction had 6 bases not matched to a gene; V was cut back by 3 bases and J by 2 bases. CDR3 sequence: CASSFIGLAANTGELFF. The CDR3 DNA reads as TGTGCCAGCAGTTTTATTGGACTAGCGGCAAACACCGGGGAGCTGTTTTTT.

The count of this clone is one. V and J are TRBV28 and TRBJ2-7, with D tentatively TRBD1 (6 bases). The germline V gene has CDR1 MDHEN and CDR2 SYDVKM. Trimming took 6 bases from V and 2 from J, leaving 14 bases between them. CDR3 length: 14 amino acids. The CDR3 region has the DNA TGTGCCAGCAGCTCCCCGGACAGAACCTACGAGCAGTACTTC. Translating gives CASSSPDRTYEQYF.

This clone was seen only a few times. This chain uses TRBV16 with TRBJ1-3, with D possibly being TRBD1 (6 bases). This CDR3 is 17 amino acids long. The V and J ends lost 3 bases and 2 bases respectively, with 17 bases between them. Germline CDR1 is KGHSY and CDR2 is FQNENV. Written as DNA, the CDR3 is TGTGCCAGCAGCCAGACCCGGAAAACAGGGACTGGAAACACCATATATTTT. Translating it yields CASSQTRKTGTGNTIYF.

This clone was counted only a few times. The CDR3 bases are TGTGCCAGCAGCTTGTCTCCTAGGGGCGGTGGCTACACCTTC. This encodes CASSLSPRGGGYTF. This chain joins TRBV7-2 and TRBJ1-2, with D possibly being TRBD1 (5 bases). The CDR3 covers 14 residues. CDR1 SGHTA and CDR2 FQGNSA come from the germline V gene. Between the trimmed V and J ends, which lost 3 bases and 7 bases, there was a span of 15 bases.

This sequence joins TRBV2 and TRBJ1-5, with a weak D call TRBD1 (5 bases). The CDR3 has 15 amino acids. Looked up from germline, CDR1 is SNHLY and CDR2 is FYNNEI. The V and J ends lost 1 base and 6 bases respectively, with 13 bases between them. CDR3 sequence reads: CASSEVFRVTQPQHF. The DNA of the CDR3 is TGTGCCAGCAGTGAAGTTTTCAGGGTCACTCAGCCCCAGCATTTT.

This clone has only a few counts. The DNA for the CDR3 is TGCAGCGTGGGACAGGACTATGGCTACACCTTC. Residues: CSVGQDYGYTF. V usage is TRBV29-1 and J usage is TRBJ1-2; TRBD1 matches 8 bases. Germline CDR1 is SQVTM and CDR2 is ANQGSEA. V lost 6 bases and J lost 3; bases outside the gene matches: 0. This CDR3 comprises 11 residues.

V usage is TRBV2 and J usage is TRBJ1-5, with 7 bases lining up with TRBD1. The CDR3 consists of 15 residues. Trimming cost V 6 bases and J 2 bases; bases outside gene matches: 7. Germline assignment: CDR1 SNHLY and CDR2 FYNNEI. The CDR3: CASSPTGLGNQPQHF. CDR3 sequence (DNA): TGTGCCAGCAGCCCGACAGGGCTCGGCAATCAGCCCCAGCATTTT.